This T cell receptor beta chain originates from a study of graft-versus-host responses after intestinal transplantation. The wider study: Recipients got multivisceral, liver-intestinal, or isolated intestinal transplants. Every recipient underwent anti-thymocyte globulin induction, then tacrolimus and steroids for 3 to 4 years.

On this clone itself: Its matching antigen is unknown.

Assay used: immunoSEQ multiplex PCR; TCRdb lists only in-frame clones, some missing. The sample carries 20,000 to 25,000 clones, roughly 94% recorded once. Trimming took 5 bases from V and 1 from J; bases not matched to a gene: 11. The CDR3 spans 18 residues. CDR1 is SGHTA, CDR2 FQGNSA, per germline. Study-level findings and limits: Early post-transplant HvG declines showed an association with peak circulating GvH clone levels. Recipient marrow harbored GvH clones, some of which surfaced first in ileum or blood.

The sequenced sample was PBMCs, obtained 156 days after intestinal transplant. The receptor was isolated from a human patient who received an intestinal transplant, so some T cells may come from the graft donor. The V and J genes are TRBV7-2 and TRBJ2-1, with 10 bases matching TRBD2. The CDR3, as DNA: TGTGCCAGCAGCCAGAACCCTAGCGGGAGTTGGTCCTACAATGAGCAGTTCTTC. Translation gives CASSQNPSGSWSYNEQFF.